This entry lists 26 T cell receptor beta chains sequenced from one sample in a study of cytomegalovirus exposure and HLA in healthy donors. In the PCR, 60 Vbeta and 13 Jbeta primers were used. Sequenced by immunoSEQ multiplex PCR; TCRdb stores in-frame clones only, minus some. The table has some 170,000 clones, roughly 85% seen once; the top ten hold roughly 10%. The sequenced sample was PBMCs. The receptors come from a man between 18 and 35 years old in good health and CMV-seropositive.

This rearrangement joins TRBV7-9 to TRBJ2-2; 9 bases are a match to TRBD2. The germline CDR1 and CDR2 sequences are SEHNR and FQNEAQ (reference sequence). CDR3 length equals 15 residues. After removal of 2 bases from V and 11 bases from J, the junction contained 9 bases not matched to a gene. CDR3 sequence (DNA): TGTGCCAGCAGCTTATTAAAGCGGGAGGCCCCCGAGCTGTTTTTT. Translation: CASSLLKREAPELFF.

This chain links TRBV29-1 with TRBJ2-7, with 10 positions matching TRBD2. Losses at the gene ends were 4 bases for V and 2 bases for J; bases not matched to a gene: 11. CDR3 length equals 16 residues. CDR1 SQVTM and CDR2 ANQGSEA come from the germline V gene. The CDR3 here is CSVVGTSETVPYEQYF. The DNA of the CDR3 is TGCAGCGTTGTAGGGACTAGCGAGACTGTTCCCTACGAGCAGTACTTC.

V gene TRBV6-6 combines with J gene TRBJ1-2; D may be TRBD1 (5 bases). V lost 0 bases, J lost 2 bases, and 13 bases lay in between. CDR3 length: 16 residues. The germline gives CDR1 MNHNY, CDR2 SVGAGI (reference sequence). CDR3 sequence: CASSYSKGSQNYGYTF. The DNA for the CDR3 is TGTGCCAGCAGTTACTCGAAGGGGTCTCAAAACTATGGCTACACCTTC.

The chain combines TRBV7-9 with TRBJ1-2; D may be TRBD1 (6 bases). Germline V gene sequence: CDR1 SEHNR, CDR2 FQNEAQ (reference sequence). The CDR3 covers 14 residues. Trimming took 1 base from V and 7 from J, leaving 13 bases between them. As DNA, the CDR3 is TGTGCCAGCAGCTTAGAAGGGGGAATTGGTGGCTACACCTTC. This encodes CASSLEGGIGGYTF.

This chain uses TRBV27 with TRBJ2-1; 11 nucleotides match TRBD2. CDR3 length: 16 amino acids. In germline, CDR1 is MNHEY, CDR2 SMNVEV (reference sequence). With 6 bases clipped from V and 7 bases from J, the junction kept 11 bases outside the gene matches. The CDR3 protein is CASRGILAGVLNEQFF. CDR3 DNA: TGTGCCAGCAGGGGAATACTAGCGGGAGTGCTGAATGAGCAGTTCTTC.

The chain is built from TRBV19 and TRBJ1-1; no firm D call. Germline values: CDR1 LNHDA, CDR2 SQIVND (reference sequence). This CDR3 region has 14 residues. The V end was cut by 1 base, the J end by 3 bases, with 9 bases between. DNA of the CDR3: TGTGCCAGTAGTATAGCTGTCAGCGACACTGAAGCTTTCTTT. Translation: CASSIAVSDTEAFF.

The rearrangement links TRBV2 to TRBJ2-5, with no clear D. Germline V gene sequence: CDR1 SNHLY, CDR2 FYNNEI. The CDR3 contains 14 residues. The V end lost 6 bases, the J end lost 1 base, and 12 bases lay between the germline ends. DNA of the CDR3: TGTGCCAGCAGATTACAAGGAGCCCAAGAGACCCAGTACTTC. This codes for CASRLQGAQETQYF.

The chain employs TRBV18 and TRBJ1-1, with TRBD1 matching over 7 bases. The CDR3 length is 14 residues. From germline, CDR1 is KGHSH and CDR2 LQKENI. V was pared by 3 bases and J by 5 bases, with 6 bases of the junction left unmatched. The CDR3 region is CASSPSGGRTEAFF. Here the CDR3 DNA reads TGTGCCAGCTCACCCTCAGGGGGAAGGACTGAAGCTTTCTTT.

The DNA of the CDR3 is TGCAGCGCCGGGGACAGCTCCTACGAGCAGTACTTC. Translation gives CSAGDSSYEQYF. V usage is TRBV29-1 and J usage is TRBJ2-7; 7 bases align to TRBD1. The CDR3 is made up of 12 amino acids. CDR1 is SQVTM and CDR2 is ANQGSEA in the germline V gene. Trimming removed 7 bases from V and 0 bases from J; junction bases left unmatched: 3.

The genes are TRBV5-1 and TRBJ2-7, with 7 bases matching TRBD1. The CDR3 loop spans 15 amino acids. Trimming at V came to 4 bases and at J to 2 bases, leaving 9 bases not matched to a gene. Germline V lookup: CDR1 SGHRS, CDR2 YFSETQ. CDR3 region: CASSPLDRDPYEQYF. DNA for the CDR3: TGCGCCAGCAGCCCCCTCGACAGGGATCCCTACGAGCAGTACTTC.

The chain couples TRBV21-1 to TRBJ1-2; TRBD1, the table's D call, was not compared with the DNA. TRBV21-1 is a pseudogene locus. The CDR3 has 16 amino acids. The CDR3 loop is CASSKSLGTGGYGYTF. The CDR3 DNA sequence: TGTGCCAGCAGCAAATCTTTGGGGACAGGGGGCTATGGCTACACCTTC.

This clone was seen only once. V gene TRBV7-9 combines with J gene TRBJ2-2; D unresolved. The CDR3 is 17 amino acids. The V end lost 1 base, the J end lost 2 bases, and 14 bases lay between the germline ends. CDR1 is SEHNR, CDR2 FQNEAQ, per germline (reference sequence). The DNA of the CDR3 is TGTGCCAGCAGCTTAGATAGTCCACTCGTTAACACCGGGGAGCTGTTTTTT. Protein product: CASSLDSPLVNTGELFF.

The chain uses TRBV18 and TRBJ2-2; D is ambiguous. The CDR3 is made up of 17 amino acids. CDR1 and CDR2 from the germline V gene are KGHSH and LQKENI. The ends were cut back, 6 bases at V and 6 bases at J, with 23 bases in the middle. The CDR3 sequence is CASSSQPSTSLAGELFF. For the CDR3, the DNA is TGTGCCAGCTCCTCCCAGCCCTCCACGTCTCTAGCCGGGGAGCTGTTTTTT.

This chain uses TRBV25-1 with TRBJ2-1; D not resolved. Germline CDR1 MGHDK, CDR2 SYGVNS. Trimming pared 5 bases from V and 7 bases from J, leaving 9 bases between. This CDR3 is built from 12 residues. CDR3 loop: CASSRLGNEQFF. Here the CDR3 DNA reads TGTGCCAGCAGTCGACTTGGGAATGAGCAGTTCTTC.

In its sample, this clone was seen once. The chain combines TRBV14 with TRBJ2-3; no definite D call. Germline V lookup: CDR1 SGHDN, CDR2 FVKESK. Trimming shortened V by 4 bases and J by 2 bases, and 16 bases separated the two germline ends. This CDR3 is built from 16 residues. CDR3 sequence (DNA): TGTGCCAGCAGCCTAAGCTCATTTTTTTCCACAGATACGCAGTATTTT. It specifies CASSLSSFFSTDTQYF.

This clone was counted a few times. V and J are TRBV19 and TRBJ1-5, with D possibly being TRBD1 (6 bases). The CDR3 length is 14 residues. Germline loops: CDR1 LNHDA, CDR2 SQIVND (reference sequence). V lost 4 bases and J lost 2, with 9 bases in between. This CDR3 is CASSTSGGNQPQHF. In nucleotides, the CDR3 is TGTGCCAGTAGTACCTCAGGGGGCAATCAGCCCCAGCATTTT.

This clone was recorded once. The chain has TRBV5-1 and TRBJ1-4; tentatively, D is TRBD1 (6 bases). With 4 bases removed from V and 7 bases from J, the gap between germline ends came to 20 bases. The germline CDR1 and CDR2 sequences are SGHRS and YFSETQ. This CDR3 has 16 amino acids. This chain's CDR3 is CASSAKQGYGIEKLFF. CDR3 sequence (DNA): TGCGCCAGCAGCGCGAAACAGGGATATGGTATTGAAAAACTGTTTTTT. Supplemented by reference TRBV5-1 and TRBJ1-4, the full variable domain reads KAGVTQTPRYLIKTRGQQVTLSCSPISGHRSVSWYQQTPGQGLQFLFEYFSETQRNKGNFPGRFSGRQFSNSRSEMNVSTLELGDSALYLCASSAKQGYGIEKLFFGSGTQLSVL.

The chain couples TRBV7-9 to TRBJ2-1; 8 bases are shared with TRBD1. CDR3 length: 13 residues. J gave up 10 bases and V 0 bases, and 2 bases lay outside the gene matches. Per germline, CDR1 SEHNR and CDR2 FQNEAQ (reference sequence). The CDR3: CASSLAGQVEQFF. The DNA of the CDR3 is TGTGCCAGCAGCTTAGCGGGACAGGTGGAGCAGTTCTTC.

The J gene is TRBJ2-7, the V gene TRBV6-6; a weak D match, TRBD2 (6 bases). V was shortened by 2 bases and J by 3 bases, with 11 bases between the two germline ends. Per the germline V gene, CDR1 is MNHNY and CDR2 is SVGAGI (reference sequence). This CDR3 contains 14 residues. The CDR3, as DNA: TGTGCCAGCAGTTACCCAGCGGGCCTCTACGAGCAGTACTTC. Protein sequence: CASSYPAGLYEQYF.

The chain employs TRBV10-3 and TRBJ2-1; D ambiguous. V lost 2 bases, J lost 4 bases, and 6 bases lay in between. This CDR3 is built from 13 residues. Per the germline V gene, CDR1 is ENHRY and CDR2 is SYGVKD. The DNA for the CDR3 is TGTGCCATCAGTGAGAGAGGATACAATGAGCAGTTCTTC. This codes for CAISERGYNEQFF.

DNA of the CDR3: TGTGCCAGTAGTCTCAACACGGAGGAGCAGTACTTC. It codes for CASSLNTEEQYF. The chain is built from TRBV19 and TRBJ2-7; no firm D call. CDR3 length: 12 amino acids. Per the germline V gene, CDR1 is LNHDA and CDR2 is SQIVND (reference sequence). Trimming stripped 5 bases from V and 7 bases from J, with 12 bases between.

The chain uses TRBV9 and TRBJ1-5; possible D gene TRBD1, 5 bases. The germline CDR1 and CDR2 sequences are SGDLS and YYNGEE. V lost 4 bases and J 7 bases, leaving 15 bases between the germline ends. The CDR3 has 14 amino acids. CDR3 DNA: TGTGCCAGCAGCACCGATGCGGGGGACCAGCCCCAGCATTTT. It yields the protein CASSTDAGDQPQHF. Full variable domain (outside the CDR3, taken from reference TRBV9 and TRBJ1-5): DSGVTQTPKHLITATGQRVTLRCSPRSGDLSVYWYQQSLDQGLQFLIQYYNGEERAKGNILERFSAQQFPDLHSELNLSSLELGDSALYFCASSTDAGDQPQHFGDGTRLSIL.

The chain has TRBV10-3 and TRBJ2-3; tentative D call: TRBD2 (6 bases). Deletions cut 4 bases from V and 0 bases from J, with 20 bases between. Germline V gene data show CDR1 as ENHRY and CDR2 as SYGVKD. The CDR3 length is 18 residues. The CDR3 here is CAISGLGTNSSSTDTQYF. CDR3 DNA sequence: TGTGCCATCAGTGGACTAGGGACCAATTCATCTAGCACAGATACGCAGTATTTT.

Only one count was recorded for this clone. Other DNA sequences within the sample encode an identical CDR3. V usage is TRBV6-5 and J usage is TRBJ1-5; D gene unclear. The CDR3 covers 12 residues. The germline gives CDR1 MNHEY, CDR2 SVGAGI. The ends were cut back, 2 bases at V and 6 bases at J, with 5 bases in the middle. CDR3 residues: CASSYPGQPQHF. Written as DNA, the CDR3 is TGTGCCAGCAGTTACCCCGGTCAGCCCCAGCATTTT.

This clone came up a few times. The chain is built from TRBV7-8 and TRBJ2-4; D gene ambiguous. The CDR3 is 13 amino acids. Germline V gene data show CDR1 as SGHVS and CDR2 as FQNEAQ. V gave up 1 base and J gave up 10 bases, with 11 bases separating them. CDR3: CASSLGLLGIQYF. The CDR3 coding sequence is TGTGCCAGCAGCTTAGGGCTCCTAGGAATTCAGTACTTC.

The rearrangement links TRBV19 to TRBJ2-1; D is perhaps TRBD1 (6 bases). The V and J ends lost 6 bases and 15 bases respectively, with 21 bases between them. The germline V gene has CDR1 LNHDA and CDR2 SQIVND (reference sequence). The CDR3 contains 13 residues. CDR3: CASSPLTTGLRFF. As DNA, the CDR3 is TGTGCCAGTAGCCCCCTTACTACAGGGTTACGGTTCTTC. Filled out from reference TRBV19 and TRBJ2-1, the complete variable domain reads DGGITQSPKYLFRKEGQNVTLSCEQNLNHDAMYWYRQDPGQGLRLIYYSQIVNDFQKGDIAEGYSVSREKKESFPLTVTSAQKNPTAFYLCASSPLTTGLRFFGPGTRLTVL.